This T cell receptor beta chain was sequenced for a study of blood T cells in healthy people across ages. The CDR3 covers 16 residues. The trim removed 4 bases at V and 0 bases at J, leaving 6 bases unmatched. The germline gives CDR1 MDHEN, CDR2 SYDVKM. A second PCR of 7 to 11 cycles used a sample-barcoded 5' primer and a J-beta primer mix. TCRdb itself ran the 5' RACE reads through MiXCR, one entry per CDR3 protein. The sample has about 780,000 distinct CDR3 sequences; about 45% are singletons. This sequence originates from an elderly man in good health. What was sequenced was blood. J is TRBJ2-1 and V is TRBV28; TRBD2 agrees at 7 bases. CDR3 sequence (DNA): TGTGCCAGCAGTTCGATTCTAGCGGCCTCCTACAATGAGCAGTTCTTC. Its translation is CASSSILAASYNEQFF.